This entry is about one TCR beta chain. From germline, CDR1 is SGHVS and CDR2 FQNEAQ. The ends were cut back, 3 bases at V and 4 bases at J, with 15 bases in the middle. This CDR3 contains 15 residues. This specimen comes from a study of shared clonotypes between healthy human individuals. TCRdb's table, derived via immunoSEQ multiplex PCR, lists solely in-frame clones and lacks some. This sample yields a few million clones, of which approximately 95% are seen a single time; more than 0.1% belongs to the top ten. The receptor was isolated from a man aged 18 to 30 in good health. Material: naive CD4+ T cells sorted from blood. Documented subset: CD45RA+ positively selected. The chain uses TRBV7-8 and TRBJ1-2; maybe TRBD1 (5 bases). The CDR3, as DNA: TGTGCCAGCAGCTTTACAGGCGAATCCCCCTATGGCTACACCTTC. This sequence encodes CASSFTGESPYGYTF.